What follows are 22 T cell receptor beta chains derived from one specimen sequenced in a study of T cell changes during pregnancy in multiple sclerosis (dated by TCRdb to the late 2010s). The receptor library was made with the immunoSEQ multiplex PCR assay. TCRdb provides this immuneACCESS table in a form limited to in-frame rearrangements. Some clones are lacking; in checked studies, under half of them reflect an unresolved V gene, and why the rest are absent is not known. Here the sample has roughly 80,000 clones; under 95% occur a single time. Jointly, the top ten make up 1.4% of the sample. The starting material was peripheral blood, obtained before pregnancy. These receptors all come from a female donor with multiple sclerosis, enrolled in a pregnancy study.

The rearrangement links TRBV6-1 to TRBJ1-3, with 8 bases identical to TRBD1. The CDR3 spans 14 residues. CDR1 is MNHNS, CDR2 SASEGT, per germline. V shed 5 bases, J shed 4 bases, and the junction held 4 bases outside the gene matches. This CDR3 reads CASSRTGMGNTIYF. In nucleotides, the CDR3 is TGTGCCAGCAGTCGGACAGGGATGGGAAACACCATATATTTT.

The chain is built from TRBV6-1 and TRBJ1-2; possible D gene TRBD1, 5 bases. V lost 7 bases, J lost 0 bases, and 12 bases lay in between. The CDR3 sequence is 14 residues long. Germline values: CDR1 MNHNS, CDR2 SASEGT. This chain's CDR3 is CASKVGGTNYGYTF. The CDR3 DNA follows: TGTGCCAGCAAGGTTGGGGGGACTAACTATGGCTACACCTTC.

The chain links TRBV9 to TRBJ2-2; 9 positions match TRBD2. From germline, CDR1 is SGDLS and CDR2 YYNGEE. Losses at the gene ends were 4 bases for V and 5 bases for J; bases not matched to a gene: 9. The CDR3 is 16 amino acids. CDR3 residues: CASSTASGEGTGELFF. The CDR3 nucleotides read TGTGCCAGCAGCACCGCTAGCGGGGAAGGGACCGGGGAGCTGTTTTTT.

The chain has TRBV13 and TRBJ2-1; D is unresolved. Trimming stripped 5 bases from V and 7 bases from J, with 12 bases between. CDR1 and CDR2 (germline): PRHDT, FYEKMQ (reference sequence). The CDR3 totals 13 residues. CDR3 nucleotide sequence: TGTGCCAGCAGCCTAAGTAGGAGAAATGAGCAGTTCTTC. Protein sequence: CASSLSRRNEQFF.

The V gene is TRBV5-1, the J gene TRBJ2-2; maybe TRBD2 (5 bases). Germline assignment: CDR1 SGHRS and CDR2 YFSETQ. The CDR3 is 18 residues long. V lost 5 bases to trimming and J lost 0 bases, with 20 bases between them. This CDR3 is CASRRAKTAHSNTGELFF. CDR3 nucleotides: TGCGCCAGCAGGCGGGCAAAAACTGCCCACTCGAACACCGGGGAGCTGTTTTTT. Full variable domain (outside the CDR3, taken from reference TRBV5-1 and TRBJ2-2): KAGVTQTPRYLIKTRGQQVTLSCSPISGHRSVSWYQQTPGQGLQFLFEYFSETQRNKGNFPGRFSGRQFSNSRSEMNVSTLELGDSALYLCASRRAKTAHSNTGELFFGEGSRLTVL.

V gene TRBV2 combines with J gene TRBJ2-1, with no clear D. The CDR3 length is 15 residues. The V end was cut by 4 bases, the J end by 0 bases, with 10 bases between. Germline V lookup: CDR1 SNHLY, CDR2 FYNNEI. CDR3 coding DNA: TGTGCCAGCAGTGTGGGCACGATCTCCTACAATGAGCAGTTCTTC. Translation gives CASSVGTISYNEQFF.

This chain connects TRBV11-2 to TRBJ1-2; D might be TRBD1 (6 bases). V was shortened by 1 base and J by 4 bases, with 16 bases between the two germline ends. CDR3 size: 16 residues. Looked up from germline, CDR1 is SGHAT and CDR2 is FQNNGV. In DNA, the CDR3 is TGTGCCAGCAGCTTAGGAAGGGGGTCCGGATCCTATGGCTACACCTTC. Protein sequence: CASSLGRGSGSYGYTF.

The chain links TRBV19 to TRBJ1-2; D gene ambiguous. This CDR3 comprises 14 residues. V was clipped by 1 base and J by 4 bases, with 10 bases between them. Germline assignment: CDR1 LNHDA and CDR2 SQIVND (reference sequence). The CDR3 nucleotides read TGTGCCAGTAGTATAGTCGGAGCCAGCTATGGCTACACCTTC. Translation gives CASSIVGASYGYTF.

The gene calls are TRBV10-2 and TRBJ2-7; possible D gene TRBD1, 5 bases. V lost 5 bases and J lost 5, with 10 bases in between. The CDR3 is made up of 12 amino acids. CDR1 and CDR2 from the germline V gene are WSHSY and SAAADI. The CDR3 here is CASSQGVDEQYF. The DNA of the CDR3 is TGCGCCAGCAGTCAAGGGGTGGACGAGCAGTACTTC.

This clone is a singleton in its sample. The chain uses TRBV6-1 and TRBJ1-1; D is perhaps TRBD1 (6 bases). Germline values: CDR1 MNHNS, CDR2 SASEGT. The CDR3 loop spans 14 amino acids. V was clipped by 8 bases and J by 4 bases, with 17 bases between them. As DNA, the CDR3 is TGTGCCAGCGATCTTTCTACAGGGACCACTGAAGCTTTCTTT. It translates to CASDLSTGTTEAFF.

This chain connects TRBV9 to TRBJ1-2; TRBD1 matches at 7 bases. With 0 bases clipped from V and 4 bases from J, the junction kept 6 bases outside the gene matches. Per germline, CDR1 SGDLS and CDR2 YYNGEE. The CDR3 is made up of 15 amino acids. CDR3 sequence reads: CASSVGGGAVYGYTF. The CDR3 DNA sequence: TGTGCCAGCAGCGTAGGAGGGGGCGCTGTCTATGGCTACACCTTC.

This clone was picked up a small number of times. The CDR3 loop is CAWSVRISRYSEAFF. DNA for the CDR3: TGTGCCTGGAGTGTACGAATATCTAGGTACTCTGAAGCTTTCTTT. The chain employs TRBV30 and TRBJ1-1; D remains ambiguous. V lost 0 bases and J 6 bases, leaving 17 bases between the germline ends. The CDR3 extends over 15 amino acids. Germline CDR1 is GTSNPN and CDR2 is SVGIG (reference sequence).

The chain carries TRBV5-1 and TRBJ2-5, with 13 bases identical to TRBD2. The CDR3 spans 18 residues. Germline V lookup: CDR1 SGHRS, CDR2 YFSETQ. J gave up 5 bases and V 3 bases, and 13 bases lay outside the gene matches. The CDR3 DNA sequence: TGCGCCAGCAGCTACGGGACTAGCGGGGCCCCCTGGGAGGAGACCCAGTACTTC. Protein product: CASSYGTSGAPWEETQYF. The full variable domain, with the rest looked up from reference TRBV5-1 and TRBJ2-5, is KAGVTQTPRYLIKTRGQQVTLSCSPISGHRSVSWYQQTPGQGLQFLFEYFSETQRNKGNFPGRFSGRQFSNSRSEMNVSTLELGDSALYLCASSYGTSGAPWEETQYFGPGTRLLVL.

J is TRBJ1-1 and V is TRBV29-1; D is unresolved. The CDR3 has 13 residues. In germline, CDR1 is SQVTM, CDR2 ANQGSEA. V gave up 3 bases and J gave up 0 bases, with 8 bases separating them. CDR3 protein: CSVEVRLNTEAFF. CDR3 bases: TGCAGCGTTGAGGTGCGGTTGAACACTGAAGCTTTCTTT.

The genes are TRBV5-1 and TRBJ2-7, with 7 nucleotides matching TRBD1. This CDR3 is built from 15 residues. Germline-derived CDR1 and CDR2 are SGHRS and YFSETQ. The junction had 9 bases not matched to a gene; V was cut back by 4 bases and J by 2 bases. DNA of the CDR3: TGCGCCAGCAGCGGGTTACCCGGGACAGCCTACGAGCAGTACTTC. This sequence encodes CASSGLPGTAYEQYF. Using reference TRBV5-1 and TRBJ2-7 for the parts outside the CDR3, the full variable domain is KAGVTQTPRYLIKTRGQQVTLSCSPISGHRSVSWYQQTPGQGLQFLFEYFSETQRNKGNFPGRFSGRQFSNSRSEMNVSTLELGDSALYLCASSGLPGTAYEQYFGPGTRLTVT.

The CDR3 nucleotides are TGTGCCAGCAACGAGCCAGGGGGGAACACTGAAGCTTTCTTT. It specifies CASNEPGGNTEAFF. The chain recombines TRBV9 with TRBJ1-1, with TRBD1 matching over 7 bases. Per germline, CDR1 SGDLS and CDR2 YYNGEE. V shed 6 bases, J shed 1 base, and the junction held 6 bases outside the gene matches. CDR3 length: 14 amino acids.

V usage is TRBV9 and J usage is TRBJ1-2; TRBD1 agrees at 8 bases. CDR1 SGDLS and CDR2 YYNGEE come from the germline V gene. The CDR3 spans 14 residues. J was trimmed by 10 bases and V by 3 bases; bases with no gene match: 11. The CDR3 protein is CASSEGTGSQYYTF. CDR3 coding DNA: TGTGCCAGCAGCGAGGGGACAGGTAGCCAATACTACACCTTC.

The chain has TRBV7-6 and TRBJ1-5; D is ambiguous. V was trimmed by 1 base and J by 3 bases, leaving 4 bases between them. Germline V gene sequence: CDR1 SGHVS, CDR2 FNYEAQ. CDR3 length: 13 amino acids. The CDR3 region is CASSLGANQPQHF. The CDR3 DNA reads TGTGCCAGCAGCTTAGGGGCCAATCAGCCCCAGCATTTT.

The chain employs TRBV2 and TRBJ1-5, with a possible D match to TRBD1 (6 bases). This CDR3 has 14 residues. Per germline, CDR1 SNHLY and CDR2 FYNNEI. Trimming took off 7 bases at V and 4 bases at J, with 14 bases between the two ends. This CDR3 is CASTPTQGNQPQHF. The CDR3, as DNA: TGTGCCAGCACCCCGACACAGGGAAATCAGCCCCAGCATTTT.

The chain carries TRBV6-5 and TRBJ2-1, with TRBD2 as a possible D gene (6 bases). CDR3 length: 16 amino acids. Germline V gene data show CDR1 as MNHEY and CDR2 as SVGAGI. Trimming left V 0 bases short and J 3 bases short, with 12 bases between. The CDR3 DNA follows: TGTGCCAGCAGTTACTCTACGGGGGAGGTCTACAATGAGCAGTTCTTC. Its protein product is CASSYSTGEVYNEQFF.

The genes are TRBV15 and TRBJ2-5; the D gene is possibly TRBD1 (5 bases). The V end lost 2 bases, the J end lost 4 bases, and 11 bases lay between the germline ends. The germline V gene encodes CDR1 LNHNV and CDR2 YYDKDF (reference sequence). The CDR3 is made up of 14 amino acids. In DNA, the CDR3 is TGTGCCACCAGCAGACATACAGGAGTAGAGACCCAGTACTTC. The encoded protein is CATSRHTGVETQYF.

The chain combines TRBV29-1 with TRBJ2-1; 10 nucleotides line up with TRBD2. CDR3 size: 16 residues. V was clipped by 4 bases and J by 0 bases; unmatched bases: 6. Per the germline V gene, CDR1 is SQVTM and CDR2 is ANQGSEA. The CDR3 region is CSVVAGGKSSYNEQFF. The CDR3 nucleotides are TGCAGCGTTGTAGCGGGGGGCAAGAGCTCCTACAATGAGCAGTTCTTC.